Given below is one T cell receptor (beta chain) in context. TCRdb's table, derived via immunoSEQ multiplex PCR, lists solely in-frame clones and lacks some. The sample holds approximately 170,000 clones, roughly 80% seen once. This record comes from a study of blood T cell repertoires in COVID-19. This TCR was sampled from a human donor with acute or convalescent COVID-19. The donor label of this sample is uncertain. The specimen was peripheral blood.

The CDR3 loop reads CASSLAGDRGEKLFF. In DNA, the CDR3 is TGCGCCAGCAGCTTGGCCGGAGACAGGGGGGAAAAACTGTTTTTT. The V and J genes are TRBV5-1 and TRBJ1-4; the match to TRBD1 covers 9 bases. From germline, CDR1 is SGHRS and CDR2 YFSETQ. V shed 0 bases, J shed 8 bases, and the junction held 5 bases outside the gene matches. This CDR3 has 15 residues.